Below are 9 T cell receptor beta chains sequenced from a single sample in a study of T-cell reconstitution after alpha-beta-depleted transplantation in children. Unique molecular identifiers featured in how the TCRbeta library was prepared. TCRdb passed the PCR reads through MiXCR, listing each CDR3 protein once. The profile covers a few hundred thousand distinct CDR3 sequences, with about 9.6% appearing a single time and 5% to 6% taken by the ten largest. Sample: PBMCs from the stem cell graft donor, taken from the stem cell graft. The receptors were gathered from a human donor who donated a stem cell graft to a child with SCID.

In this sample, this clonotype turned up many times. The chain joins TRBV7-2 to TRBJ1-2, with D unclear. This CDR3 is 16 amino acids long. CDR1 is SGHTA, CDR2 FQGNSA, per germline. The V end was cut by 5 bases, the J end by 1 base, with 17 bases between. The CDR3 DNA is TGTGCCAGCAGCCGACCCGGGGTCCTTAGTAACTATGGCTACACCTTC. Translating gives CASSRPGVLSNYGYTF.

This clonotype was seen at least ten times. The rearrangement links TRBV3-1 to TRBJ2-7; possibly TRBD2 for D (5 bases). V lost 3 bases to trimming and J lost 1 base, with 10 bases between them. From germline, CDR1 is LGHDT and CDR2 YNNKEL (reference sequence). The CDR3 has 14 amino acids. CDR3 in DNA: TGTGCCAGCAGCCAGATCGGGGAGTCCTACGAGCAGTACTTC. Its translation is CASSQIGESYEQYF.

This clonotype was picked up many times. V and J are TRBV6-5 and TRBJ2-1, with TRBD2 matching over 10 bases. Germline CDR1 MNHEY, CDR2 SVGAGI. Trimming removed 5 bases from V and 7 bases from J; junction bases left unmatched: 14. The CDR3 consists of 17 residues. The CDR3 DNA sequence: TGTGCCAGCAGTACGGGGCTAGCGGGGGTGTTTGGTAATGAGCAGTTCTTC. Protein: CASSTGLAGVFGNEQFF.

This clonotype was seen ten or more times. The chain employs TRBV7-9 and TRBJ1-2, with 7 bases identical to TRBD1. The CDR3 runs to 17 residues. The germline CDR1 and CDR2 sequences are SEHNR and FQNEAQ (reference sequence). After removal of 2 bases from V and 5 bases from J, the junction contained 14 bases not matched to a gene. The chain's CDR3 is CASSLPTPTGKEYGYTF. The CDR3 DNA reads TGTGCCAGCAGCTTACCCACACCGACAGGGAAGGAGTATGGCTACACCTTC.

In this sample, this clonotype turned up many times. This chain joins TRBV14 and TRBJ1-2, with 7 bases matching TRBD1. The CDR3 consists of 19 residues. V was clipped by 2 bases and J by 2 bases; unmatched bases: 17. Germline-derived CDR1 and CDR2 are SGHDN and FVKESK. CDR3 bases: TGTGCCAGCAGCCAACATCGGGGGACAGACAGATCTACCAACTATGGCTACACCTTC. Translation: CASSQHRGTDRSTNYGYTF.

This clonotype was detected ten times or more. V and J are TRBV7-9 and TRBJ1-4; 10 bases agree with TRBD1. The V and J ends lost 3 bases and 7 bases, in that order; junction bases with no gene match: 11. The length of the CDR3 is 17 residues. The germline gives CDR1 SEHNR, CDR2 FQNEAQ (reference sequence). The CDR3 region is CASSFLKTGGLSEKLFF. In DNA form, the CDR3 reads TGTGCCAGCAGCTTCCTTAAGACAGGGGGCTTGAGTGAAAAACTGTTTTTT.

This clonotype was detected many times. The chain employs TRBV27 and TRBJ2-6; D gene uncertain. CDR3 length equals 15 residues. The V gene lost 8 bases and the J gene lost 1 base, with 12 bases spanning the gap. Germline CDR1 MNHEY, CDR2 SMNVEV (reference sequence). CDR3 loop: CASGVLGSGANVLTF. The DNA of the CDR3 is TGTGCCAGCGGGGTGCTAGGGTCTGGGGCCAACGTCCTGACTTTC.

The J gene is TRBJ2-7, the V gene TRBV11-1, with D unclear. This CDR3 contains 11 residues. The germline CDR1 and CDR2 sequences are SGHAT and FQDESV (reference sequence). Trimming shortened V by 4 bases and J by 7 bases, and 8 bases separated the two germline ends. DNA of the CDR3: TGTGCCAGCAGCTCTAGTTCGGAGCAGTACTTC. Its protein product is CASSSSSEQYF.

This clonotype was detected many times. The rearrangement links TRBV29-1 to TRBJ2-1, with 8 nucleotides matching TRBD2. Germline CDR1 is SQVTM and CDR2 is ANQGSEA. The CDR3 extends over 13 amino acids. The J segment lost 8 bases and the V segment lost 4 bases, leaving 7 bases of the junction unmatched. Here the CDR3 reads CSVVRSGGDEQFF. The CDR3 DNA follows: TGCAGCGTTGTAAGGTCCGGGGGGGATGAGCAGTTCTTC.